These 10 T cell receptor beta chains originate from one sample sequenced in a study of T-cell reconstitution after alpha-beta-depleted transplantation in children. The authors prepared the TCRbeta library with unique molecular identifiers. TCRdb passed the PCR reads through MiXCR, listing each CDR3 protein once. The sample shows about 440,000 distinct CDR3 sequences, roughly two fifths of them seen only once. The material was PBMCs, obtained before TCRalphabeta/CD19-depleted stem cell transplant. These TCRs come from a girl aged 2 to 9 with aplastic anemia, due to receive a stem cell transplant.

This sequence joins TRBV20-1 and TRBJ2-1; possibly TRBD2 for D (6 bases). CDR1 and CDR2 (germline): DFQATT, SNEGSKA (reference sequence). The CDR3 covers 14 residues. The germline V and J ends were trimmed by 0 bases and 7 bases, with 13 bases remaining between them. The CDR3 region is CSARDRGSGNEQFF. The CDR3 coding sequence is TGCAGTGCTAGAGATCGGGGGAGCGGGAATGAGCAGTTCTTC.

The chain has TRBV4-2 and TRBJ2-3; no definite D call. Germline V CDR1 and CDR2: LGHNA, YNFKEQ. This CDR3 is built from 12 residues. Trimming removed 8 bases from V and 4 bases from J, with 10 bases in between. The CDR3 is CASAARPDTQYF. DNA of the CDR3: TGTGCCAGCGCCGCTCGTCCAGATACGCAGTATTTT.

The rearrangement joins TRBV5-1 to TRBJ1-1, with a possible D match to TRBD1 (5 bases). Germline V gene sequence: CDR1 SGHRS, CDR2 YFSETQ. The CDR3 totals 16 residues. The V end lost 0 bases, the J end lost 0 bases, and 12 bases lay between the germline ends. The CDR3 bases are TGCGCCAGCAGCTTGGAAGCAGGGAGGGTGAACACTGAAGCTTTCTTT. This sequence encodes CASSLEAGRVNTEAFF.

As DNA, the CDR3 is TGCGCCAGCAGCCCCTTCCTAGCGGGAGGGAACAATGAGCAGTTCTTC. Its protein is CASSPFLAGGNNEQFF. V usage is TRBV5-1 and J usage is TRBJ2-1; 12 bases agree with TRBD2. V dropped 4 bases and J dropped 5; count of bases not matched to a gene: 7. Germline V CDR1 and CDR2: SGHRS, YFSETQ. The CDR3 has 16 amino acids.

This clonotype has at least ten counts. The chain combines TRBV5-1 with TRBJ2-4; 10 bases match TRBD2. This CDR3 comprises 16 residues. Germline CDR1 SGHRS, CDR2 YFSETQ. J lost 0 bases, V lost 4 bases, and 4 bases had no gene match. The CDR3 region is CASSEGLAVAKNIQYF. As DNA, the CDR3 is TGCGCCAGCAGCGAAGGACTAGCGGTAGCCAAAAACATTCAGTACTTC.

This clonotype has just a few counts. J is TRBJ2-1 and V is TRBV5-5, with 12 positions matching TRBD2. The germline gives CDR1 SGHKS, CDR2 YYEKEE (reference sequence). The CDR3 has 17 residues. The trim removed 3 bases at V and 4 bases at J, leaving 8 bases unmatched. CDR3 sequence (DNA): TGTGCCAGCAGCTACCAGACTAGCGGGAGAGGGTACAATGAGCAGTTCTTC. Its translation: CASSYQTSGRGYNEQFF.

This clonotype was found a few times. The chain employs TRBV20-1 and TRBJ2-2; 7 positions match TRBD2. CDR1 is DFQATT and CDR2 is SNEGSKA in the germline V gene (reference sequence). With 5 bases clipped from V and 3 bases from J, the junction kept 6 bases outside the gene matches. The length of the CDR3 is 14 residues. The CDR3 here is CSAPIRGDTGELFF. Here the CDR3 DNA reads TGCAGTGCTCCCATCCGGGGGGACACCGGGGAGCTGTTTTTT.

The chain couples TRBV6-5 to TRBJ1-5; a possible D gene is TRBD1 (5 bases). This CDR3 contains 17 residues. Germline CDR1 is MNHEY and CDR2 is SVGAGI. V lost 4 bases to trimming and J lost 1 base, with 17 bases between them. As DNA, the CDR3 is TGTGCCAGCAGTTTCTTTGCCTGGGGGGGGAGCAATCAGCCCCAGCATTTT. This codes for CASSFFAWGGSNQPQHF.

This clonotype was picked up many times. The genes are TRBV11-2 and TRBJ2-2; TRBD2 agrees at 11 bases. V lost 0 bases, J lost 5 bases, and 5 bases stayed unmatched. Germline values: CDR1 SGHAT, CDR2 FQNNGV. The CDR3 length is 17 residues. This CDR3 reads CASSLEELAGVTGELFF. CDR3 bases: TGTGCCAGCAGCTTAGAAGAACTAGCGGGAGTTACCGGGGAGCTGTTTTTT. Looking up the rest from reference TRBV11-2 and TRBJ2-2 gives the full variable domain: EAGVAQSPRYKIIEKRQSVAFWCNPISGHATLYWYQQILGQGPKLLIQFQNNGVVDDSQLPKDRFSAERLKGVDSTLKIQPAKLEDSAVYLCASSLEELAGVTGELFFGEGSRLTVL.

The gene calls are TRBV7-7 and TRBJ2-7; either TRBD1 or TRBD2 may fit D (6 bases each). Trimming left V 4 bases short and J 6 bases short, with 16 bases between. The CDR3 has 14 residues. CDR1 is SSHAT and CDR2 is FNYEAQ in the germline V gene (reference sequence). CDR3 in amino acids: CASSSGGQGSEQYF. The CDR3, as DNA: TGTGCCAGCAGCTCTGGGGGGCAGGGAAGCGAGCAGTACTTC.